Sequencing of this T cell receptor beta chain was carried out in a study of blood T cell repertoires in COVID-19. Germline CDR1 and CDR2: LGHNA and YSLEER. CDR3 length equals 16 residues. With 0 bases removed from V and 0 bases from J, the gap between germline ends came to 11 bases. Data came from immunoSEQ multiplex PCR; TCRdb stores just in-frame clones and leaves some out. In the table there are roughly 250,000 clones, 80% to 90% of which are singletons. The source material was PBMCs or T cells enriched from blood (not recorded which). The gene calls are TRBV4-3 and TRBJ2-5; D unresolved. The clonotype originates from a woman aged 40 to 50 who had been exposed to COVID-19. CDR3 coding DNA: TGCGCCAGCAGCCAAGAGCCGCGGTTTAACCAAGAGACCCAGTACTTC. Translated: CASSQEPRFNQETQYF.